This TCR beta chain was documented in a study of T cells in Graves' hyperthyroidism and ophthalmopathy. The CDR3 regions of TCR beta were amplified from RNA transcripts. TCR CDR3 regions were first amplified by RT-PCR with HTBI primers. Each CDR3 protein gets one entry after TCRdb re-called the multiplex PCR reads with MiXCR. The sample includes 450,000 to 700,000 distinct CDR3 sequences, 35% to 55% of them seen just once. Study-level findings and limits: Stable hyperthyroidism was told apart from ophthalmopathy by a model built on 13 V-J features. Most expanded thyroid clonotypes above 0.001 also appeared in blood.

This clonotype has ten or more counts. As yet, its antigen is unknown. V was cut by 1 base and J by 0 bases, with 12 bases left in between. This CDR3 has 15 residues. CDR1 and CDR2 (germline): DFQATT, SNEGSKA (reference sequence). This receptor was identified in a woman between 18 and 29 years old with Graves' hyperthyroidism. The specimen was peripheral blood or thyroid tissue (not recorded which). The V call is TRBV20-1, the J call TRBJ1-1; the D is unclear. As DNA, the CDR3 is TGCAGTGCTAGAGTCACAGATGAGTTGAACACTGAAGCTTTCTTT. Translated, it gives CSARVTDELNTEAFF.